Included here is one TCR beta chain sequence, with context. The data stem from a study of T cell responses to AZD1222 COVID-19 vaccine. With V trimmed by 4 bases and J by 4 bases, 7 bases remained unmatched. This CDR3 has 16 residues. CDR1 WNHNN and CDR2 SYGVQD come from the germline V gene (reference sequence). Measured with immunoSEQ multiplex PCR; TCRdb has only the in-frame clones, and not every one. The sample lists around 140,000 clones; around 90% were seen once. The clonotype originates from an adult who received the AZD1222 COVID-19 vaccine. The rearrangement joins TRBV10-1 to TRBJ2-1; 10 bases are shared with TRBD1. The source material was peripheral blood, sampled 28 days after the second AZD1222 dose. CDR3 nucleotide sequence: TGCGCCAGCAGTGGTGGGACAGGGGCTAATTACAATGAGCAGTTCTTC. Translation gives CASSGGTGANYNEQFF.